The T cell receptor beta chain described here comes from a study of Graves' ophthalmopathy and Graves' hyperthyroidism. CDR1 is DFQATT, CDR2 SNEGSKA, per germline (reference sequence). Trimming cost V 0 bases and J 1 base, with 7 bases left between them. This CDR3 region has 14 residues. This clonotype was observed at least ten times. RNA transcripts were the source from which TCR beta CDR3 regions were amplified. HTBI primers primed a first-round RT-PCR, and a second-round multiplex PCR followed. TCRdb used MiXCR to reprocess the multiplex PCR reads, holding one entry per CDR3 protein. This sample has about 500,000 distinct CDR3 sequences; about 35% occur once, and the top ten carry 3.5% to 5%.

V gene TRBV20-1 combines with J gene TRBJ1-5, with a weak D call TRBD1 (6 bases). The receptor was isolated from an adult man with Graves' hyperthyroidism. Sequenced: peripheral blood or thyroid tissue (not recorded which). CDR3 amino acids: CSARETGSNQPQHF. The CDR3 DNA is TGCAGTGCTAGAGAAACAGGGAGCAATCAGCCCCAGCATTTT.